A selection of T cell receptor beta chains follows, all from one sample in a study of CD8 T cells in ankylosing spondylitis. TCRdb redid the calling of the 5' RACE reads with MiXCR, one entry per CDR3 protein. The table includes over 60,000 distinct CDR3 sequences, roughly 5.2% detected once. Material: blood, either unsorted or a sorted T cell fraction (not recorded which). The receptors originated from a male donor with ankylosing spondylitis or in good health (not recorded which). The CDR3 runs from the conserved cysteine through the conserved F or W. The order of the fields is CDR3 DNA, CDR3 protein, V gene, D gene, J gene, CDR3 length, clone size. D genes are given only for firm matches. Rows may omit the clone size; those that give it use once, few, many or a size class.

CDR3 DNA: TGCAGCGTTGGAGCGGGGGGCTGGAACACCGGGGAGCTGTTTTTT
CDR3 protein: CSVGAGGWNTGELFF
V gene: TRBV29-1
D gene: TRBD2
J gene: TRBJ2-2
CDR3 length: 15
clone size: many

CDR3 DNA: TGCGCCAGCAGCAGAGGGACAGCGAACCAAGAGACCCAGTACTTC
CDR3 protein: CASSRGTANQETQYF
V gene: TRBV5-1
D gene: TRBD1
J gene: TRBJ2-5
CDR3 length: 15
clone size: many

CDR3 DNA: TGTGCCAGCACCGTCGGGGGTCACAATGAGCAGTTCTTC
CDR3 protein: CASTVGGHNEQFF
V gene: TRBV12-3/TRBV12-4
D gene: .
J gene: TRBJ2-1
CDR3 length: 13
clone size: .

CDR3 DNA: TGTGCCAGTAGTGCGTATCGGGAGACCCAGTACTTC
CDR3 protein: CASSAYRETQYF
V gene: TRBV19
D gene: .
J gene: TRBJ2-5
CDR3 length: 12
clone size: many

CDR3 DNA: TGCAGTGCTAGAGATCAGCCGGGCAGATCATCTAATTCACCCCTCCACTTT
CDR3 protein: CSARDQPGRSSNSPLHF
V gene: TRBV20-1
D gene: .
J gene: TRBJ1-6
CDR3 length: 17
clone size: many

CDR3 DNA: TGCAGTGCTAAGGGACTAGCGGGCCCTATGGCAGATACGCAGTATTTT
CDR3 protein: CSAKGLAGPMADTQYF
V gene: TRBV20-1
D gene: TRBD2
J gene: TRBJ2-3
CDR3 length: 16
clone size: many

CDR3 DNA: TGTGCCAGCAGCTTCGACAGCCCCCGAGATTTT
CDR3 protein: CASSFDSPRDF
V gene: TRBV7-3
D gene: .
J gene: TRBJ1-3
CDR3 length: 11
clone size: many

CDR3 DNA: TGTGCCAGCAGTTTAGGAGAATCGGGGGGGCTTAGGCAGTACTTC
CDR3 protein: CASSLGESGGLRQYF
V gene: TRBV28
D gene: TRBD2
J gene: TRBJ2-7
CDR3 length: 15
clone size: many

CDR3 DNA: TGCAGCGTTGGGAGCCCCTTGGTAACCGGGACAGGGGATGGAAAACTGTTTTTT
CDR3 protein: CSVGSPLVTGTGDGKLFF
V gene: TRBV29-1
D gene: TRBD1
J gene: TRBJ1-4
CDR3 length: 18
clone size: .

CDR3 DNA: TGCAGTGCTATAGGGGCGGTTTACGAGCAGTACTTC
CDR3 protein: CSAIGAVYEQYF
V gene: TRBV20-1
D gene: .
J gene: TRBJ2-7
CDR3 length: 12
clone size: .

CDR3 DNA: TGCAGCGTTGAAGATACGTCGGATTTCTCCACAGATACGCAGTATTTT
CDR3 protein: CSVEDTSDFSTDTQYF
V gene: TRBV29-1
D gene: .
J gene: TRBJ2-3
CDR3 length: 16
clone size: many

CDR3 DNA: TGTGCCAGCAGTGAATTTCGGTGGGAGGATACGCAGTATTTT
CDR3 protein: CASSEFRWEDTQYF
V gene: TRBV6-1
D gene: .
J gene: TRBJ2-3
CDR3 length: 14
clone size: many

CDR3 DNA: TGCAGCGACCCCCTCCGGGCCTGGGATGAGCAGTTCTTC
CDR3 protein: CSDPLRAWDEQFF
V gene: TRBV29-1
D gene: .
J gene: TRBJ2-1
CDR3 length: 13
clone size: many

CDR3 DNA: TGTGCCAGCAGGGCCTGGGGGGCGGTCAATCAGCCCCAGCATTTT
CDR3 protein: CASRAWGAVNQPQHF
V gene: TRBV19
D gene: .
J gene: TRBJ1-5
CDR3 length: 15
clone size: many

CDR3 DNA: TGTGCCAGCAGCCTTAAGGACCACACAGATACGCAGTATTTT
CDR3 protein: CASSLKDHTDTQYF
V gene: TRBV7-9
D gene: .
J gene: TRBJ2-3
CDR3 length: 14
clone size: few

CDR3 DNA: TGTGCCAGCAGCTACTTAGGGGCGGATACGCAGTATTTT
CDR3 protein: CASSYLGADTQYF
V gene: TRBV6-6
D gene: .
J gene: TRBJ2-3
CDR3 length: 13
clone size: many

CDR3 DNA: TGTGCCAGCAGCCTAAGGAGGGGGCCACATGAAGCTTTCTTT
CDR3 protein: CASSLRRGPHEAFF
V gene: TRBV7-2
D gene: TRBD1
J gene: TRBJ1-1
CDR3 length: 14
clone size: .

CDR3 DNA: TGTGCCAGCAGGTTTCGAGTCGGGAGCACCTACAATGAGCAGTTCTTC
CDR3 protein: CASRFRVGSTYNEQFF
V gene: TRBV7-8
D gene: .
J gene: TRBJ2-1
CDR3 length: 16
clone size: many

CDR3 DNA: TGTGCCAGCAGCCCCGGGACAGGGGGCGTGCTGAACACTGAAGCTTTCTTT
CDR3 protein: CASSPGTGGVLNTEAFF
V gene: TRBV7-9
D gene: TRBD1
J gene: TRBJ1-1
CDR3 length: 17
clone size: many

CDR3 DNA: TGTGCCAGCAGCTCAATGGGGGGCCCACAAGAGACCCAGTACTTC
CDR3 protein: CASSSMGGPQETQYF
V gene: TRBV7-8
D gene: .
J gene: TRBJ2-5
CDR3 length: 15
clone size: .

CDR3 DNA: TGTGCCAGCAGCCGTAGCGGGGGTGTCACCGGGGAGCTGTTTTTT
CDR3 protein: CASSRSGGVTGELFF
V gene: TRBV6-1
D gene: TRBD2
J gene: TRBJ2-2
CDR3 length: 15
clone size: many

CDR3 DNA: TGCTGTGCTAGAGAGTGGGACAGGGGTAGCAATCAGCCCCAGCATTTT
CDR3 protein: CCAREWDRGSNQPQHF
V gene: TRBV20-1
D gene: TRBD1
J gene: TRBJ1-5
CDR3 length: 16
clone size: few

CDR3 DNA: TGTGCCACTGCGGAGGGAAGCTCCTACAATGAGCAGTTCTTC
CDR3 protein: CATAEGSSYNEQFF
V gene: TRBV24-1
D gene: .
J gene: TRBJ2-1
CDR3 length: 14
clone size: many

CDR3 DNA: TGTGCCATCAGTGAGCCGGGTCATGCGGGAGAGACCCAGTACTTC
CDR3 protein: CAISEPGHAGETQYF
V gene: TRBV10-3
D gene: .
J gene: TRBJ2-5
CDR3 length: 15
clone size: many

CDR3 DNA: TGTGCCAGCAGCTTAGGAGTTGTCGGAAAGAATACCATGGAAAAACTGTTTTTT
CDR3 protein: CASSLGVVGKNTMEKLFF
V gene: TRBV11-1
D gene: .
J gene: TRBJ1-4
CDR3 length: 18
clone size: many

CDR3 DNA: TGTGCCAGCAGTTACCGAGGAGCCCCTGAAGCTTTCTTT
CDR3 protein: CASSYRGAPEAFF
V gene: TRBV5-6
D gene: .
J gene: TRBJ1-1
CDR3 length: 13
clone size: many

CDR3 DNA: TGTGCCTGGAGTGTCTTGGGCACAGATACGCAGTATTTT
CDR3 protein: CAWSVLGTDTQYF
V gene: TRBV30
D gene: .
J gene: TRBJ2-3
CDR3 length: 13
clone size: many

CDR3 DNA: TGCAGCGTGAATACGGTCATGGGGGGGAATGAAAAACTGTTTTTT
CDR3 protein: CSVNTVMGGNEKLFF
V gene: TRBV29-1
D gene: .
J gene: TRBJ1-4
CDR3 length: 15
clone size: many

CDR3 DNA: TGTGCCAGCAGTTCATCGGGACAGGGGAGTCGAGAGACCCAGTACTTC
CDR3 protein: CASSSSGQGSRETQYF
V gene: TRBV28
D gene: TRBD1
J gene: TRBJ2-5
CDR3 length: 16
clone size: few

CDR3 DNA: TGTGCCAGCAGTGGGCAGGGCCAAAATCAGCCCCAGCATTTT
CDR3 protein: CASSGQGQNQPQHF
V gene: TRBV2
D gene: .
J gene: TRBJ1-5
CDR3 length: 14
clone size: many

CDR3 DNA: TGCAGTGCTAGATTTGGGACAGGGGTGGGCTACACCTTC
CDR3 protein: CSARFGTGVGYTF
V gene: TRBV20-1
D gene: TRBD1
J gene: TRBJ1-2
CDR3 length: 13
clone size: many

CDR3 DNA: TGTGCCAGCAGTTACGGACGACAGGGGAACGGTTCACCCCTCCACTTT
CDR3 protein: CASSYGRQGNGSPLHF
V gene: TRBV12-3/TRBV12-4
D gene: TRBD1
J gene: TRBJ1-6
CDR3 length: 16
clone size: many

CDR3 DNA: TGCAGTGCTAGAGACGGCCCGGGGGCCTACAATGAGCAGTTCTTC
CDR3 protein: CSARDGPGAYNEQFF
V gene: TRBV20-1
D gene: .
J gene: TRBJ2-1
CDR3 length: 15
clone size: many

CDR3 DNA: TGTGCCAGCAGTTTACCCGGGAACGAGCAGTACTTC
CDR3 protein: CASSLPGNEQYF
V gene: TRBV27
D gene: .
J gene: TRBJ2-7
CDR3 length: 12
clone size: many

CDR3 DNA: TGCGCCAGCAGCCTAGGACTAGAAGAGACCCAGTACTTC
CDR3 protein: CASSLGLEETQYF
V gene: TRBV5-1
D gene: TRBD2
J gene: TRBJ2-5
CDR3 length: 13
clone size: many

CDR3 DNA: TGTGCTAGCAGCTTAGGACAGGGTAATGAGCAGTTCTTC
CDR3 protein: CASSLGQGNEQFF
V gene: TRBV7-7
D gene: TRBD1
J gene: TRBJ2-1
CDR3 length: 13
clone size: many

CDR3 DNA: TGTGCCAGCAGCTCTAGAGGGGGGGGCACAGATACGCAGTATTTT
CDR3 protein: CASSSRGGGTDTQYF
V gene: TRBV5-4
D gene: .
J gene: TRBJ2-3
CDR3 length: 15
clone size: many

CDR3 DNA: TGTGCCACCGCAACAGGGGGCCATCAGCCCCAGCATTTT
CDR3 protein: CATATGGHQPQHF
V gene: TRBV24-1
D gene: TRBD1
J gene: TRBJ1-5
CDR3 length: 13
clone size: many

CDR3 DNA: TGTGCCAGCAGTCAGGAAGATCAGCCCCAGCATTTT
CDR3 protein: CASSQEDQPQHF
V gene: TRBV28
D gene: .
J gene: TRBJ1-5
CDR3 length: 12
clone size: many

CDR3 DNA: TGTGCCAGCTCACCCCAGGGCGCGACACATTCCTACGAGCAGTACTTC
CDR3 protein: CASSPQGATHSYEQYF
V gene: TRBV18
D gene: .
J gene: TRBJ2-7
CDR3 length: 16
clone size: many

CDR3 DNA: TGTGCCAGCAGCGCCACCGGGACCCCCTACAATGAGCAGTTCTTC
CDR3 protein: CASSATGTPYNEQFF
V gene: TRBV9
D gene: .
J gene: TRBJ2-1
CDR3 length: 15
clone size: many

CDR3 DNA: TGCAGTGCTCTGGGCGGGTCCGCGAGGGAAAAACTGTTTTTT
CDR3 protein: CSALGGSAREKLFF
V gene: TRBV20-1
D gene: .
J gene: TRBJ1-4
CDR3 length: 14
clone size: many

CDR3 DNA: TGCGCCAGCAGCCGACCTAGCGGGGGTGGCAATGAGCAGTTCTTC
CDR3 protein: CASSRPSGGGNEQFF
V gene: TRBV4-1
D gene: TRBD2
J gene: TRBJ2-1
CDR3 length: 15
clone size: many

CDR3 DNA: TGTGCCAGCAGTAGGGAGGGCTCCTACAATGAGCAGTTCTTC
CDR3 protein: CASSREGSYNEQFF
V gene: TRBV7-3
D gene: TRBD2
J gene: TRBJ2-1
CDR3 length: 14
clone size: many

CDR3 DNA: TGCAGTGCTAGAGCAACAGCAAAGAACACCGGGGAGCTGTTTTTT
CDR3 protein: CSARATAKNTGELFF
V gene: TRBV20-1
D gene: .
J gene: TRBJ2-2
CDR3 length: 15
clone size: .

CDR3 DNA: TGTGCCAGCCTCCAGGGGGGTTCCCCCCAAGAGACCCAGTACTTC
CDR3 protein: CASLQGGSPQETQYF
V gene: TRBV7-8
D gene: .
J gene: TRBJ2-5
CDR3 length: 15
clone size: many

CDR3 DNA: TGTGCCAGCAGCTTAGGGAGCTCCTACAATGAGCAGTTCTTC
CDR3 protein: CASSLGSSYNEQFF
V gene: TRBV7-6
D gene: .
J gene: TRBJ2-1
CDR3 length: 14
clone size: many

CDR3 DNA: TGCGCCAGCTCTGTAGGGGGGACGAACACTGAAGCTTTCTTT
CDR3 protein: CASSVGGTNTEAFF
V gene: TRBV5-1
D gene: .
J gene: TRBJ1-1
CDR3 length: 14
clone size: many

CDR3 DNA: TGTGCCAGCACCCCCGGAGTAATGGGCAATCAGTCCCAGCATTTT
CDR3 protein: CASTPGVMGNQSQHF
V gene: TRBV12-3/TRBV12-4
D gene: .
J gene: TRBJ1-5
CDR3 length: 15
clone size: many

CDR3 DNA: TGTGCCAGCAGCTCCGGGGACAACTCCTACAATGAGCAGTTCTTC
CDR3 protein: CASSSGDNSYNEQFF
V gene: TRBV9
D gene: .
J gene: TRBJ2-1
CDR3 length: 15
clone size: many

CDR3 DNA: TGTGCCAGCAGTAAAACGGGACAGGGCATTGATGGCTACACCTTC
CDR3 protein: CASSKTGQGIDGYTF
V gene: TRBV25-1
D gene: TRBD1
J gene: TRBJ1-2
CDR3 length: 15
clone size: many

CDR3 DNA: TGTGCCAGCAGCGGGGGACAGGGGAGCAATCAGCCCCAGCATTTT
CDR3 protein: CASSGGQGSNQPQHF
V gene: TRBV5-8
D gene: TRBD1
J gene: TRBJ1-5
CDR3 length: 15
clone size: many

CDR3 DNA: TGTGCCAGCAGCTATCAGGGGGCCCAAGAGACCCAGTACTTC
CDR3 protein: CASSYQGAQETQYF
V gene: TRBV7-2
D gene: TRBD1
J gene: TRBJ2-5
CDR3 length: 14
clone size: .

CDR3 DNA: TGTGCCAGCAGTTTAGGGACAGGGGAGAACACCGGGGAGCTGTTTTTT
CDR3 protein: CASSLGTGENTGELFF
V gene: TRBV28
D gene: TRBD1
J gene: TRBJ2-2
CDR3 length: 16
clone size: many

CDR3 DNA: TGTGCCAGCGGGACCGTAGCCAAAAACATTCAGTACTTC
CDR3 protein: CASGTVAKNIQYF
V gene: TRBV28
D gene: .
J gene: TRBJ2-4
CDR3 length: 13
clone size: many